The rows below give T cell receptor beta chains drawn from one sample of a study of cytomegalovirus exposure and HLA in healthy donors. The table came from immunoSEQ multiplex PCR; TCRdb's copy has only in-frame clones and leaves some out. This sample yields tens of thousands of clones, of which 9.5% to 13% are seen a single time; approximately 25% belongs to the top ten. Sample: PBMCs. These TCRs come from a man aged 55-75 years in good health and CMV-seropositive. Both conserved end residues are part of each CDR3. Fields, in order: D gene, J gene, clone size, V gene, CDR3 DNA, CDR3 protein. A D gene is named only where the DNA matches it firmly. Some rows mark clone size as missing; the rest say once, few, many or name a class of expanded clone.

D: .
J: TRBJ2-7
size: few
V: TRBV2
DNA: TGTGCCAGCAGTGAATTTAGCGCCCCCGGGCCAGACTACGAGCAGTCCTTC
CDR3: CASSEFSAPGPDYEQSF

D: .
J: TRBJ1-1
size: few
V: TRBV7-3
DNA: TGTGCCAGCAGCCTATGGGGGCAGAACACTGAAGCTTTCTTT
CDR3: CASSLWGQNTEAFF

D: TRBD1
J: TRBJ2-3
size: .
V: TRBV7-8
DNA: TGTGCCAGCAGCACGCAGGGGGCAGGGGATACGCAGTATTTT
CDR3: CASSTQGAGDTQYF

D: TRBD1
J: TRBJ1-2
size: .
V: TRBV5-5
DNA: TGTGCCAGCAGCACGATGACAGGGCTAGCGGGCTACACCTTC
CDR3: CASSTMTGLAGYTF

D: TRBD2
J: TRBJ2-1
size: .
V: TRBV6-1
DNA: TGTGCCAGCAACCCTAGCGGCTACTACAATGAGCAGTTCTTC
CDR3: CASNPSGYYNEQFF

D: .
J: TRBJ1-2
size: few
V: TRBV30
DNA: TGTGCCTGGAGTCCACGGGCTAACTATGGCTACACCTTC
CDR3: CAWSPRANYGYTF

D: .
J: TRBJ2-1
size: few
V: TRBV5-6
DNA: TGTGCCAGCAGCTTCAGTAATGAGCAGTTCTTC
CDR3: CASSFSNEQFF

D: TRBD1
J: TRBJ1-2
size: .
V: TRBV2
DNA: TGTGCCAGCAGGGAAATTGGACAGGGGAAAGCTGGCTACACCTTC
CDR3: CASREIGQGKAGYTF

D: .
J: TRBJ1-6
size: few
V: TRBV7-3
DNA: TGTGCCAGCAGCTCGTATAATTCACCCCTCCACTTT
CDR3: CASSSYNSPLHF

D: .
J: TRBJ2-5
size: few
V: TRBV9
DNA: TGTGCCAGCAGCGCCGGGGGAATTAGACAAGGAGAAGGAACCCAGTACTTC
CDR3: CASSAGGIRQGEGTQYF

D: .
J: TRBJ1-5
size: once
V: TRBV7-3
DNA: TGTGCCAGCAGCCCGGGGCAGCCCCAGCATTTT
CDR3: CASSPGQPQHF

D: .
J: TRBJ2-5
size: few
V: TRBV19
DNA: TGTGCCACCCTGACCCGGAGACCAGAGACCCAGTACTTC
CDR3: CATLTRRPETQYF

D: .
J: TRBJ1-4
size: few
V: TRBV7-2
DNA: TGTGCCAGCAGCTTAGCGCAGGGGCCCTCCAATGAAAAACTGTTTTTT
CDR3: CASSLAQGPSNEKLFF

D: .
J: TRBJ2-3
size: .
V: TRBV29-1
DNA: TGCAGCGTTGAAGATCGCGGTGACACAGATACGCAGTATTTT
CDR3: CSVEDRGDTDTQYF

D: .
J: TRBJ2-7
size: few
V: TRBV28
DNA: TGTGCCAGCAGTTCCTACTTAGGGACACCGTCCGAGCAGTACTTC
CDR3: CASSSYLGTPSEQYF

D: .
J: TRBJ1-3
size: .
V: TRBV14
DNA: TGTGCCAGCAGCCAAGGGAGGGGTTTTGGAAACACCATATATTTT
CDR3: CASSQGRGFGNTIYF

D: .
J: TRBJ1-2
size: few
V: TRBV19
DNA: TGTGCCAGTAGTATAGGTGCGGGCTACACCTTC
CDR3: CASSIGAGYTF

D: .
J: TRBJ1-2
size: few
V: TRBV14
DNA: TGTGCCAGCAGCCCCTCTCCCTATGGCTACACCTTC
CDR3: CASSPSPYGYTF

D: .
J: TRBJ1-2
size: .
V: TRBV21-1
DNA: TGTGCCAGCAGCAAACAGGAACAGGGGTATGGCTACACCTTC
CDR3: CASSKQEQGYGYTF

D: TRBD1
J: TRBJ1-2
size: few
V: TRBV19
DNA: TGTGCCAGTAGTATACCCGGGACAGGGTATGATGGCTACACCTTC
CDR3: CASSIPGTGYDGYTF

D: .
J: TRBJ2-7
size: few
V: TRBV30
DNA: TGTGCCTGGAGTTTAAGCCGCTACGAGCAGTACTTC
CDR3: CAWSLSRYEQYF

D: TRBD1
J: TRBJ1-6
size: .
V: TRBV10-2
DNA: TGCGCCAGCAGGAGGGACAGCGGAAATTCACCCCTCCACTTT
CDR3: CASRRDSGNSPLHF

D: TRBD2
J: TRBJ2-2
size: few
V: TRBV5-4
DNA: TGTGCCAGCAATCCCGGACTAGCGGGAGGATGGACCGGGGAGCTGTTTTTT
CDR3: CASNPGLAGGWTGELFF

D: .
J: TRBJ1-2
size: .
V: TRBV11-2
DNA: TGTGCCAGCAGCTTATCTCAGGGACTAAACTATGGCTACACCTTC
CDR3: CASSLSQGLNYGYTF

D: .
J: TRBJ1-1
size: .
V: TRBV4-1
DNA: TGCGCCAGCACCGTGGGGGGGACTGAAGCTTTCTTT
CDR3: CASTVGGTEAFF

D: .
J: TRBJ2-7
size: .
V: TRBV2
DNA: TGTGCCAGCAGTGTGGAGGTCTCCTACGAGCAGTACTTC
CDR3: CASSVEVSYEQYF

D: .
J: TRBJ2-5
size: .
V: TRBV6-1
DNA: TGTGCCAGTCACAGGGGAGGTTGGGAGACCCAGTACTTC
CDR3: CASHRGGWETQYF

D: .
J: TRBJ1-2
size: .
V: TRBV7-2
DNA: TGTGCCAGCAGCTTCGCAGGGGTGAATGGCTACACCTTC
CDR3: CASSFAGVNGYTF

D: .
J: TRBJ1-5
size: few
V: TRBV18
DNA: TGTGCCAGCTCACACGACTTTGATCAGCCCCAGCATTTT
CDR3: CASSHDFDQPQHF

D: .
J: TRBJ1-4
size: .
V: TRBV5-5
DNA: TGTGCCAGCAGCCCCGGGGGGGTAACTAATGAAAAACTGTTTTTT
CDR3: CASSPGGVTNEKLFF

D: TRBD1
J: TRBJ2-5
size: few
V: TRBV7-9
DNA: TGTGCCAGCACTATTGCCCTACAGGGGGGAGAGACCCAGTACTTC
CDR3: CASTIALQGGETQYF

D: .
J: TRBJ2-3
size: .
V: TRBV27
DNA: TGTGCCAGCGGTTTGGGGGGGCTTGACACAGATACGCAGTATTTT
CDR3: CASGLGGLDTDTQYF

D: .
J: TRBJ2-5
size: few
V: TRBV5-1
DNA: TGCGCCAGCAGCTCTTTGGGAGTACGGGTCAACCAAGAGACCCAGTACTTC
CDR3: CASSSLGVRVNQETQYF

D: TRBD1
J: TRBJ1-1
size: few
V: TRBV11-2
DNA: TGTGCCAGCAGCTCAGGGGACAGAATAAATATTGGCACTGAAGCTTTCTTT
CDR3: CASSSGDRINIGTEAFF

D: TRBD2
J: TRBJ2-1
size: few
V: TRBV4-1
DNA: TGCGCCAGCAGCCAAGGGGGTCTAGCGGCCTACTACAATGAGCAGTTCTTC
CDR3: CASSQGGLAAYYNEQFF

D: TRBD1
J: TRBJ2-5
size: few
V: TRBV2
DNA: TGTGCCAGCAGTGCAAGGGGCCAGGGGGTGGAGACCCAGTACTTC
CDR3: CASSARGQGVETQYF

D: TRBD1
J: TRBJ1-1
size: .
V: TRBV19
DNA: TGTGCCAGTAGTTCGGGGGGACAGGGGGGGTGGTCTGAAGCTTTCTTT
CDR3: CASSSGGQGGWSEAFF